The 31 T cell receptor beta chains presented below share a single source sample, sequenced in a study of T cells expressing NK-cell markers. For each CDR3 protein, TCRdb gives one entry from its re-call of the 5' RACE reads, without DNA. The sample holds around 470,000 distinct CDR3 sequences. Specimen: blood T cells: a sorted CD56 or NKG2C T cell subset, CD4+ or CD8+ T cells, or bulk PBMC T cells (not recorded which). These receptors originate from a woman in her 50s in good health.

The chain couples TRBV6-6 to TRBJ2-3. The germline V gene has CDR1 MNHNY and CDR2 SVGAGI (reference sequence). CDR3 length equals 12 residues. The CDR3 loop is CASSSSRDTQYF.

The V call is TRBV24-1, the J call TRBJ2-3; TCRdb's D call of TRBD1 is untestable without DNA. Germline CDR1 reads KGHDR; CDR2 reads SFDVKD. The CDR3 spans 14 residues. This chain's CDR3 is CATSSLGETDTQYF.

The chain uses TRBV20-1 and TRBJ2-7; TCRdb indicates TRBD2, and absent DNA this call remains unverified. This CDR3 has 13 amino acids. CDR1 is DFQATT, CDR2 SNEGSKA, per germline (reference sequence). The CDR3 protein is CSVPARRSYEQYF.

The J gene is TRBJ2-3, the V gene TRBV12-3 or TRBV12-4; checking the TCRdb D call of TRBD1 is not possible without DNA. There are 15 residues in the CDR3. The CDR3 reads CASSLWVRGADTQYF.

The rearrangement joins TRBV20-1 to TRBJ2-7; the D call from TCRdb, TRBD1, cannot be confirmed without DNA. CDR1 is DFQATT, CDR2 SNEGSKA, per germline (reference sequence). This CDR3 is 13 amino acids long. CDR3 in amino acids: CSANPTGNYEQYF.

This sequence joins TRBV4-1 and TRBJ1-6; TCRdb lists TRBD1, though no DNA is available to test this call. CDR1 is MGHRA, CDR2 YSYEKL, per germline. The CDR3 extends over 16 amino acids. CDR3 sequence: CASSQGLGTGFQALHF.

V usage is TRBV2 and J usage is TRBJ2-3. The CDR3 length is 13 residues. Germline CDR1 is SNHLY and CDR2 is FYNNEI. CDR3 sequence reads: CASSEDQSSTQYF.

The genes are TRBV5-1 and TRBJ2-3; TCRdb's D call of TRBD2 is untestable without DNA. This CDR3 is built from 14 residues. Germline CDR1 SGHRS, CDR2 YFSETQ. The CDR3 loop is CASRDEGTADTQYF.

The chain uses TRBV10-3 and TRBJ2-3; TCRdb calls TRBD2, which cannot be checked without DNA. The CDR3 contains 14 residues. The germline CDR1 and CDR2 sequences are ENHRY and SYGVKD. The CDR3 protein is CAISEWLPTDTQYF.

The rearrangement joins TRBV20-1 to TRBJ2-5. Germline V lookup: CDR1 DFQATT, CDR2 SNEGSKA (reference sequence). The CDR3 has 12 amino acids. The CDR3 loop is CSASQEQETQYF.

V and J are TRBV4-2 and TRBJ1-5. Germline CDR1 and CDR2: LGHNA and YNFKEQ. The CDR3 has 15 amino acids. This chain's CDR3 is CASSQERNGKWPQHF.

The chain links TRBV20-1 to TRBJ2-1; TCRdb calls TRBD1, which cannot be checked without DNA. The germline gives CDR1 DFQATT, CDR2 SNEGSKA (reference sequence). The CDR3 length is 11 residues. The CDR3 protein is CSARAWDSHFF.

This sequence joins TRBV3-1 and TRBJ1-1. CDR1 is LGHDT, CDR2 YNNKEL, per germline (reference sequence). This CDR3 region has 15 residues. This chain's CDR3 is CASSPQRQQNTEAFF.

The gene calls are TRBV5-1 and TRBJ1-1. Germline values: CDR1 SGHRS, CDR2 YFSETQ. CDR3 length: 12 residues. The CDR3 here is CASSRANTEAFF.

The V gene is TRBV19, the J gene TRBJ2-4; TCRdb's D call of TRBD1 is untestable without DNA. Germline V gives CDR1 LNHDA, CDR2 SQIVND (reference sequence). CDR3 length equals 15 residues. The chain's CDR3 is CASSPRTAAKNIQYF.

This chain joins TRBV28 and TRBJ1-3; TCRdb returns TRBD1, unconfirmable since there is no DNA. The CDR3 spans 16 residues. Germline-derived CDR1 and CDR2 are MDHEN and SYDVKM. Here the CDR3 reads CASSLNPGNTGNTIYF.

This chain links TRBV25-1 with TRBJ2-6. Germline CDR1 is MGHDK and CDR2 is SYGVNS. This CDR3 comprises 13 residues. The CDR3 loop reads CASFSPGANVLTF.

This chain joins TRBV6-5 and TRBJ1-1; TCRdb indicates TRBD1, and absent DNA this call remains unverified. The length of the CDR3 is 11 residues. CDR1 MNHEY and CDR2 SVGAGI come from the germline V gene. The CDR3 here is CASGRGRATFF.

The chain employs TRBV20-1 and TRBJ2-3; TCRdb selects TRBD2, and the lack of DNA leaves this call unchecked. Germline CDR1 is DFQATT and CDR2 is SNEGSKA (reference sequence). The CDR3 loop spans 13 amino acids. CDR3: CSADWEIADTQYF.

V and J are TRBV6-1 and TRBJ1-6; the TCRdb D gene call, TRBD1, has no DNA to confirm it. This CDR3 region has 17 residues. Germline V CDR1 and CDR2: MNHNS, SASEGT. The CDR3 is CASSETPQGVQDSPLHF.

This chain joins TRBV12-3 or TRBV12-4 and TRBJ1-2. This CDR3 is built from 16 residues. The CDR3: CASSLSWREFFYGYTF.

This rearrangement joins TRBV5-4 to TRBJ2-1; the D gene TCRdb calls, TRBD2, cannot be checked with no DNA. Germline CDR1 SGHNT, CDR2 YYREEE (reference sequence). This CDR3 comprises 18 residues. CDR3 loop: CASSPLAGGRRYRNEQFF.

The gene calls are TRBV4-1 and TRBJ2-3; TCRdb returns TRBD2, unconfirmable since there is no DNA. The CDR3 sequence is 17 residues long. Looked up from germline, CDR1 is MGHRA and CDR2 is YSYEKL. This CDR3 reads CASSHKSGSRSTDTQYF.

V and J are TRBV5-1 and TRBJ2-2; TCRdb designates TRBD1, a call that cannot be tested without DNA. Germline CDR1 and CDR2: SGHRS and YFSETQ. The CDR3 is made up of 12 amino acids. The CDR3 here is CASRQGAGELFF. Supplemented by reference TRBV5-1 and TRBJ2-2, the full variable domain reads KAGVTQTPRYLIKTRGQQVTLSCSPISGHRSVSWYQQTPGQGLQFLFEYFSETQRNKGNFPGRFSGRQFSNSRSEMNVSTLELGDSALYLCASRQGAGELFFGEGSRLTVL.

The rearrangement joins TRBV24-1 to TRBJ2-1; the D call from TCRdb, TRBD2, cannot be confirmed without DNA. Per the germline V gene, CDR1 is KGHDR and CDR2 is SFDVKD. The length of the CDR3 is 12 residues. CDR3 residues: CATSDARDEQFF.

The genes are TRBV12-3 or TRBV12-4 and TRBJ1-5. This CDR3 spans 14 amino acids. The CDR3: CASTPISYNQPQHF.

The chain couples TRBV4-1 to TRBJ2-5; TCRdb calls TRBD1, which cannot be checked without DNA. This CDR3 has 14 amino acids. CDR1 MGHRA and CDR2 YSYEKL come from the germline V gene. The CDR3 spells CASSQDLPSETQYF.

The V call is TRBV7-6, the J call TRBJ2-7. CDR3 length: 14 residues. CDR1 SGHVS and CDR2 FNYEAQ come from the germline V gene. The CDR3 sequence: CASSSHGDSYEQYF.

This chain connects TRBV18 to TRBJ1-1. Germline lookup yields CDR1 KGHSH and CDR2 LQKENI. The CDR3 spans 15 residues. This chain's CDR3 is CASSPPSLRNTEAFF. Based on the CDR3 plus reference TRBV18 and TRBJ1-1, the full variable domain is NAGVMQNPRHLVRRRGQEARLRCSPMKGHSHVYWYRQLPEEGLKFMVYLQKENIIDESGMPKERFSAEFPKEGPSILRIQQVVRGDSAAYFCASSPPSLRNTEAFFGQGTRLTVV.

The V gene is TRBV7-9, the J gene TRBJ2-1; the TCRdb D gene call, TRBD2, has no DNA to confirm it. The CDR3 has 15 amino acids. Germline CDR1 SEHNR, CDR2 FQNEAQ (reference sequence). CDR3 sequence: CASSSSGISYNEQFF.

This chain uses TRBV11-2 with TRBJ2-3; TCRdb selects TRBD2, and the lack of DNA leaves this call unchecked. The CDR3 consists of 15 residues. Germline V gives CDR1 SGHAT, CDR2 FQNNGV. The CDR3 sequence is CASRGLKRSTDTQYF.